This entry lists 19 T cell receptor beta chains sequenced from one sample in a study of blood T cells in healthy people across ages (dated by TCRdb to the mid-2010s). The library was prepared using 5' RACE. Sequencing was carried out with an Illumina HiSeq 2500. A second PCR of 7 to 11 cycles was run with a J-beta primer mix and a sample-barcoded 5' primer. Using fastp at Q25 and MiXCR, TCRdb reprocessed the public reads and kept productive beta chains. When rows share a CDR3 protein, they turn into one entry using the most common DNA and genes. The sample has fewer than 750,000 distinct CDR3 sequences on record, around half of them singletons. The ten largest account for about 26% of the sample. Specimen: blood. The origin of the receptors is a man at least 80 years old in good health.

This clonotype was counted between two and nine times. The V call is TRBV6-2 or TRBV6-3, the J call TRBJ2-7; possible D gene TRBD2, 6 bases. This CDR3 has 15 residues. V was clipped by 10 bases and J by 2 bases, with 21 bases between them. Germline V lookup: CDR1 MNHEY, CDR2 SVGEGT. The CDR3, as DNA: TGTGCCACTACCTCCCCCAGCTTAGCGGCCTACGAGCAGTACTTC. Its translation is CATTSPSLAAYEQYF.

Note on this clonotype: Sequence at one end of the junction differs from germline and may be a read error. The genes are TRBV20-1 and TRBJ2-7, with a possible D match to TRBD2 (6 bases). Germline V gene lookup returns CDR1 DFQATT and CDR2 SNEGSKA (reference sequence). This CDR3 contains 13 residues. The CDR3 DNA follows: TGCGGTGCTAGAGACGGGGGTCAGCACGAGCAGTACTTC. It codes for CGARDGGQHEQYF.

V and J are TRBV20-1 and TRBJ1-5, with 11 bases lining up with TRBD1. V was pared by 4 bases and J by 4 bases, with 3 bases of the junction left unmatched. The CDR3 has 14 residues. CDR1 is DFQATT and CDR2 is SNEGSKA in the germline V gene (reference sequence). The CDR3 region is CSAIRDRGNQPQHF. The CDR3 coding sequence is TGCAGTGCTATCCGGGACAGGGGGAATCAGCCCCAGCATTTT.

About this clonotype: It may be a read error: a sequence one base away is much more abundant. CDR3 region: CASSWGFQRGNTEAFF. The CDR3 bases are TGTGCCAGCAGTTGGGGTTTCCAGAGAGGGAACACTGAAGCTTTCTTT. The V and J genes are TRBV6-5 and TRBJ1-1; the D is unclear. The germline V gene has CDR1 MNHEY and CDR2 SVGAGI. The CDR3 is 16 amino acids. V dropped 4 bases and J dropped 1 base, with 16 bases sitting between them.

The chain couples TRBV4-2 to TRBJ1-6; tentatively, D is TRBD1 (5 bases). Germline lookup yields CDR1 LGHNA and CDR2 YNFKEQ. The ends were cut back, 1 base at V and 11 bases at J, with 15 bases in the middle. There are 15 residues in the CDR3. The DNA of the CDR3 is TGTGCCAGCAGCCAAGGGGGGGGGGACCACACACCCCTCCACTTT. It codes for CASSQGGGDHTPLHF.

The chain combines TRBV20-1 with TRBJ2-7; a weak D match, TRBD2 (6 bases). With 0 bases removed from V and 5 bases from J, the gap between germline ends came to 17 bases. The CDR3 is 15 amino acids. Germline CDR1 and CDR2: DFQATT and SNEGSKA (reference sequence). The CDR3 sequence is CSARDGAGPLNEQYF. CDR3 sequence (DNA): TGCAGTGCTAGAGATGGGGCGGGGCCCCTCAACGAGCAGTACTTC.

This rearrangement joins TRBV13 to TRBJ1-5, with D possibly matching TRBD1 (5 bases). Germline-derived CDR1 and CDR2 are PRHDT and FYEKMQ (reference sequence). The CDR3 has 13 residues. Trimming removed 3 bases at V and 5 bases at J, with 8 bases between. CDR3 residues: CASSFWGDQPQHF. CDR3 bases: TGTGCCAGCAGCTTTTGGGGGGATCAGCCCCAGCATTTT.

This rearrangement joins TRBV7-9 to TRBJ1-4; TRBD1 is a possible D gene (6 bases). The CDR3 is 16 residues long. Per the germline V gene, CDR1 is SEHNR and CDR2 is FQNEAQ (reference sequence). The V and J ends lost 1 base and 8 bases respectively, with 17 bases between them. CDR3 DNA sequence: TGTGCCAGCAGCTTAGGATCCGCAGGGGTCACCGAAAAACTGTTTTTT. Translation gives CASSLGSAGVTEKLFF.

CDR3 in amino acids: CASSLDWAGGYNEQFF. The CDR3 DNA follows: TGTGCCAGCAGCTTAGATTGGGCAGGGGGCTACAATGAGCAGTTCTTC. The rearrangement links TRBV11-3 to TRBJ2-1, with 7 bases aligning to TRBD1. J gave up 3 bases and V 0 bases, and 5 bases lay outside the gene matches. The CDR3 runs to 16 residues. Germline-derived CDR1 and CDR2 are SGHNT and YENEEA.

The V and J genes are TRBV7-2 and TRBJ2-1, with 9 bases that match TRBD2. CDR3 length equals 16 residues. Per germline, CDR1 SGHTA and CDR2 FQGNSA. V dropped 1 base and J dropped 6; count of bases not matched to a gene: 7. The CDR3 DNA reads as TGTGCCAGCAGCTTAGAGAGCGGGAGGCGACCCAATGAGCAGTTCTTC. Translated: CASSLESGRRPNEQFF.

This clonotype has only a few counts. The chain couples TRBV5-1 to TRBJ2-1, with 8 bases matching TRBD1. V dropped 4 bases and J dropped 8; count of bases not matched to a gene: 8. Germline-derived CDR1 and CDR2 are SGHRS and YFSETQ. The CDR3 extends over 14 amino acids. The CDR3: CASSPGQGGDEQFF. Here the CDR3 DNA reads TGCGCCAGCAGCCCCGGACAGGGTGGAGATGAGCAGTTCTTC.

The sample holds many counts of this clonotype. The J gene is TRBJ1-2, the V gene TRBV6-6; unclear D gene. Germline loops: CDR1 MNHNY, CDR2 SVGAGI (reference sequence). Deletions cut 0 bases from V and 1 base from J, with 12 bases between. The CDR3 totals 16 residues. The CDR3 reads CASSYSSPISNYGYTF. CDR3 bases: TGTGCCAGCAGTTACTCGAGCCCGATAAGTAACTATGGCTACACCTTC.

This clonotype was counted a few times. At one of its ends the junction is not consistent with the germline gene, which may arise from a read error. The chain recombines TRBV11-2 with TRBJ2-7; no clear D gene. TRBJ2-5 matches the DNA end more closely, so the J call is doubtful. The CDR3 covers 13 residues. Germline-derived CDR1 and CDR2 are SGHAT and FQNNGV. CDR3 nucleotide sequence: TGTGCCAGCAGCGTAGATAGCCAAGAGACCCAGTACTTC. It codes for CASSVDSQETQYF.

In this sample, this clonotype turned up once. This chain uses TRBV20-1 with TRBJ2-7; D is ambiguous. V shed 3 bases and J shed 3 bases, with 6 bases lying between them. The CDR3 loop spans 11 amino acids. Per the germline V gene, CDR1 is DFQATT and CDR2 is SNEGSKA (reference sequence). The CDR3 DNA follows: TGCAGTGCTAGGGAGTACTACGAGCAGTACTTC. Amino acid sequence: CSAREYYEQYF.

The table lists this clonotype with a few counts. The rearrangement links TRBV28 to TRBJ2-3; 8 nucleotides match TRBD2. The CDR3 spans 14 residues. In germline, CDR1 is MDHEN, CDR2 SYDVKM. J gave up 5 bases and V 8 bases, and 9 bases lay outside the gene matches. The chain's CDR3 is CASSSGTRLDTQYF. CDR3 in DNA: TGTGCCAGCTCATCCGGGACTAGATTAGATACGCAGTATTTT.

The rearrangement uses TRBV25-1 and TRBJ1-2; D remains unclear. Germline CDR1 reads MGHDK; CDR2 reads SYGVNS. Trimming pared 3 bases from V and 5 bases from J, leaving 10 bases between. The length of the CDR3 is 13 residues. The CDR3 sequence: CASSEGRLYGYTF. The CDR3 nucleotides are TGTGCCAGCAGTGAGGGCAGGCTTTATGGCTACACCTTC.

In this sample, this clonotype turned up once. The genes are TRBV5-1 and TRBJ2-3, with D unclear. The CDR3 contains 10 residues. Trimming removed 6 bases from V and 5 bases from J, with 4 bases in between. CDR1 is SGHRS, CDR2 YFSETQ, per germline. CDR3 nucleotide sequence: TGCGCCAGCACTGGAGATACGCAGTATTTT. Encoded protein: CASTGDTQYF.

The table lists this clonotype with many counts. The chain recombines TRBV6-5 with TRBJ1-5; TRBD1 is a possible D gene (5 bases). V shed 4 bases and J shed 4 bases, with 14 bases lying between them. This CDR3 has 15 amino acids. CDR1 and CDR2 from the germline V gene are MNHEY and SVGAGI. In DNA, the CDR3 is TGTGCCAGCAGTTCAAGTCCAGGGCCAAATCAGCCCCAGCATTTT. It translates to CASSSSPGPNQPQHF.

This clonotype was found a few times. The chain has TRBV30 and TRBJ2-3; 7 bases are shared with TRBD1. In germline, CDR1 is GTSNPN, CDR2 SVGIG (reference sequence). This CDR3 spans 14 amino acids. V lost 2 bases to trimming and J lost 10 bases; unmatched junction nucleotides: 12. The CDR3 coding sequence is TGTGCCTGGAGTCATACAGGGGCCGCAGCTGCGCAGTATTTT. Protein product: CAWSHTGAAAAQYF.